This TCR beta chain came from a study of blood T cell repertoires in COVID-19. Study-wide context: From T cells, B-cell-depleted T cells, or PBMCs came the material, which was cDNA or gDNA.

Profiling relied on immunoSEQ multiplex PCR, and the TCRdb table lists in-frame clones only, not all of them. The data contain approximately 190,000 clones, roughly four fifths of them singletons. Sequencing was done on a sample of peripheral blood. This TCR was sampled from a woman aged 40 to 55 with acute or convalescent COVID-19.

The DNA of the CDR3 is TGTGCCACCAGCGACGACAGGATCACCGGGGAGCTGTTTTTT. It is translated as CATSDDRITGELFF. The rearrangement links TRBV15 to TRBJ2-2, with D maybe TRBD1 (6 bases). Trimming shortened V by 5 bases and J by 4 bases, and 11 bases separated the two germline ends. The germline V gene has CDR1 LNHNV and CDR2 YYDKDF (reference sequence). The CDR3 runs 14 residues.